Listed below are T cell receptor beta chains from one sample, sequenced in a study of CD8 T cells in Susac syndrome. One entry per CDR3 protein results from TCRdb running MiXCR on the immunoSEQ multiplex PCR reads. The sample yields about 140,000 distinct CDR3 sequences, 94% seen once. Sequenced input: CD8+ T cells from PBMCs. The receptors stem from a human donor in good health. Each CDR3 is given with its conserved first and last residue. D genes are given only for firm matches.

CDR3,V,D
CASSPWTASSYNEQFF,TRBV3-1,NA
CASSVSQGMGYYEQYF,TRBV9,NA
CASSLAVGTYDEQYF,TRBV7-9,NA
CASSTGLASQYF,TRBV19,TRBD2
CASTSFTTGTYEQYF,TRBV7-2,TRBD1
CASSFLHSYNEQFF,TRBV27,NA
CASTPTTQETQYF,TRBV7-9,NA
CASSLALSGYNEQFF,TRBV12-3/TRBV12-4,NA
CSARGPNGYTF,TRBV20-1,TRBD1
CAWRRLAGPPYEQYF,TRBV30,TRBD2
CASSLPEDSLDTQYF,TRBV5-1,NA
CASSPSEGTGEQFF,TRBV4-2,NA
CSASASSYEQYF,TRBV20-1,NA
CASSLKRAGGGGELFF,TRBV4-2,TRBD2
CAWRGRPGTSGGIGQQYF,TRBV30,TRBD2
CSVGGAREDTQYF,TRBV29-1,NA
CASSPPDSYEQYF,TRBV18,NA
CASSLIVSETQYF,TRBV7-7,NA
CASSLEAGWGQPQHF,TRBV7-6,NA
CASSLDLGGNYEQYF,TRBV3-1,TRBD2
CASSPDRGEGETQYF,TRBV12-3/TRBV12-4,TRBD1
CASSPGTVSLGYTF,TRBV7-2,TRBD1
CSGLAGPYNEQFF,TRBV20-1,TRBD2
CASSPGLAESSTDTQYF,TRBV27,TRBD2
CASRSGRRYEQYF,TRBV27,TRBD2
CASVSLSMNTEAFF,TRBV27,NA
CASSWDQETQYF,TRBV27,NA
CATSRDRRESETQYF,TRBV15,TRBD2
CASSFERGSYEQYF,TRBV7-2,TRBD2
CASSQDDDRVSEQYF,TRBV4-3,TRBD1
CATSANSLNQPQHF,TRBV24-1,NA
CSVPGQVSSYEQYF,TRBV29-1,TRBD1
CSVVLAAPYEQYF,TRBV29-1,NA
CASRDTLQETQYF,TRBV25-1,NA
CASSQDIDSNYGYTF,TRBV3-1,NA
CASSLTASNYGYTF,TRBV27,NA
CASSDEWTGDYEQYF,TRBV5-1,TRBD1
CAWSGGWTAEGWGSNQPQHF,TRBV30,NA
CASSQRGSGTGVMDEQFF,TRBV4-2,NA
CSARPSVAGALYEQYF,TRBV20-1,TRBD2
CASSIILGNQPQHF,TRBV19,NA
CSAVSLGYQRF,TRBV20-1,NA
CASSYSMQGGRNYGYTF,TRBV6-5,TRBD1
CASSLDGIDEQYF,TRBV5-1,NA
CASSGSQGWETQYF,TRBV9,NA
CASSLPIGVPNYNEQFF,TRBV7-9,NA
CASSSPRDIQYF,TRBV7-9,NA